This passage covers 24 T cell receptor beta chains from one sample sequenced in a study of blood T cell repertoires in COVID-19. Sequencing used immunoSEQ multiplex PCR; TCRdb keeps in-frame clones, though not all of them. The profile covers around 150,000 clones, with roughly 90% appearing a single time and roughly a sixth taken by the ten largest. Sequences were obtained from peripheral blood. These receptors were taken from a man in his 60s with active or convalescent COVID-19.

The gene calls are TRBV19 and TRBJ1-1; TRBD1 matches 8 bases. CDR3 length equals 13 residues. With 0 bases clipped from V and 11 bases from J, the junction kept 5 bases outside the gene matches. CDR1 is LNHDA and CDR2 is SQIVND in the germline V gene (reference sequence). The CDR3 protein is CASSIDPNRGAFF. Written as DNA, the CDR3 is TGTGCCAGTAGTATAGATCCTAACAGGGGGGCTTTCTTT.

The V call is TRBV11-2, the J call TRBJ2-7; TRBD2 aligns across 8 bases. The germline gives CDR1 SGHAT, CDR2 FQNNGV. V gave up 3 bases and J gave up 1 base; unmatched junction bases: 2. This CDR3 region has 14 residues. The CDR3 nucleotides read TGTGCCAGCAGCTTTAGCGGGAAGTCCTACGAGCAGTACTTC. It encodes CASSFSGKSYEQYF. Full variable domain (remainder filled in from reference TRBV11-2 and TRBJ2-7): EAGVAQSPRYKIIEKRQSVAFWCNPISGHATLYWYQQILGQGPKLLIQFQNNGVVDDSQLPKDRFSAERLKGVDSTLKIQPAKLEDSAVYLCASSFSGKSYEQYFGPGTRLTVT.

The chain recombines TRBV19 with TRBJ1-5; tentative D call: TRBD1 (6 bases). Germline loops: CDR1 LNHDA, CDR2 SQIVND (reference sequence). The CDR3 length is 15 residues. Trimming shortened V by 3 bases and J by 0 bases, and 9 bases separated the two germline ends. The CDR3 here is CASSMGALSNQPQHF. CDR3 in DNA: TGTGCCAGTAGTATGGGGGCCCTTAGCAATCAGCCCCAGCATTTT.

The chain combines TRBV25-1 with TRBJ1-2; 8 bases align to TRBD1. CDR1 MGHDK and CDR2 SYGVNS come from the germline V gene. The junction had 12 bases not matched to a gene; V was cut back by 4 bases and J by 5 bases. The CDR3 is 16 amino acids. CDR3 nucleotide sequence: TGTGCCAGCAGTGCCACCACCGGGACAGGAGGATATGGCTACACCTTC. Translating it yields CASSATTGTGGYGYTF.

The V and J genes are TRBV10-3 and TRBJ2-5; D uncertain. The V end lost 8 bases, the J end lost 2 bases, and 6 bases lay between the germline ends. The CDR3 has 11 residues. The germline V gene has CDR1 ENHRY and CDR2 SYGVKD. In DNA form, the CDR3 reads TGTGCCATCGGCAAGCAAGAGACCCAGTACTTC. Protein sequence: CAIGKQETQYF.

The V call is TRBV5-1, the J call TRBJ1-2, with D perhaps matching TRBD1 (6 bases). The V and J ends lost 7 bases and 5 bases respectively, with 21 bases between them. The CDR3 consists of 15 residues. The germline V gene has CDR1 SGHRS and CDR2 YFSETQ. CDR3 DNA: TGCGCCAGCTCCGTGGGGGGGCGGTTTGGATATGGCTACACCTTC. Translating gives CASSVGGRFGYGYTF. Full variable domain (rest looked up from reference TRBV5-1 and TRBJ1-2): KAGVTQTPRYLIKTRGQQVTLSCSPISGHRSVSWYQQTPGQGLQFLFEYFSETQRNKGNFPGRFSGRQFSNSRSEMNVSTLELGDSALYLCASSVGGRFGYGYTFGSGTRLTVV.

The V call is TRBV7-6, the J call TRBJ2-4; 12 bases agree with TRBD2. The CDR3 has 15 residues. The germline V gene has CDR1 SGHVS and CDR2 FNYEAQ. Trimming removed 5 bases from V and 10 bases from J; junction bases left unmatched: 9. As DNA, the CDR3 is TGTGCCAGCAGCCCTAGTGGGACTAGCGGGCGAATTCAGTACTTC. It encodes CASSPSGTSGRIQYF. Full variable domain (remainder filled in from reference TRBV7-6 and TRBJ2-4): GAGVSQSPRYKVTKRGQDVALRCDPISGHVSLYWYRQALGQGPEFLTYFNYEAQQDKSGLPNDRFSAERPEGSISTLTIQRTEQRDSAMYRCASSPSGTSGRIQYFGAGTRLSVL.

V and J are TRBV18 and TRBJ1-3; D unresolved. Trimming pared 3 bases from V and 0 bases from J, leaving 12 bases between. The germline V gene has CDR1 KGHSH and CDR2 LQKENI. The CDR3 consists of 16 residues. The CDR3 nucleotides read TGTGCCAGCTCACCCCCTGACACCTTCTCTGGAAACACCATATATTTT. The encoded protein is CASSPPDTFSGNTIYF.

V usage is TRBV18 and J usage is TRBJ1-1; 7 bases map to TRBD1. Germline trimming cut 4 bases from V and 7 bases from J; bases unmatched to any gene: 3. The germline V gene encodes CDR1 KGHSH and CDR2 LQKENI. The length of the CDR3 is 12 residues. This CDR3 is CASSLYRGEAFF. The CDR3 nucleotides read TGTGCCAGCTCACTTTACAGGGGTGAAGCTTTCTTT.

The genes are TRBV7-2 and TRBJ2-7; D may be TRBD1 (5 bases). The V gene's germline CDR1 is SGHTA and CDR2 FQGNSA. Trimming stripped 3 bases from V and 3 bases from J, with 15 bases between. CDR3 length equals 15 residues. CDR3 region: CASSFLGQGFYEQYF. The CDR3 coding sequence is TGTGCCAGCAGCTTCCTCGGACAAGGGTTCTACGAGCAGTACTTC.

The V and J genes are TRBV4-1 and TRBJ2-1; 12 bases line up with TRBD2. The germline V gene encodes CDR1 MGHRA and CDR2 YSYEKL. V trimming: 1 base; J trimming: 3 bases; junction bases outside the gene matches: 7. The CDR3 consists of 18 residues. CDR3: CASSQVGLAGGLYNEQFF. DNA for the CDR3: TGCGCCAGCAGCCAAGTGGGGCTAGCGGGGGGGCTCTACAATGAGCAGTTCTTC.

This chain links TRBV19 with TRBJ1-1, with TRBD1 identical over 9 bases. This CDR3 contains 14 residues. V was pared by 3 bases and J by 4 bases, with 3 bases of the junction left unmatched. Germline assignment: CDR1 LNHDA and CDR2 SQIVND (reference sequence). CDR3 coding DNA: TGTGCCAGTAGTATTACAGGGGGCATCACTGAAGCTTTCTTT. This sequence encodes CASSITGGITEAFF.

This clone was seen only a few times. The CDR3 sequence is CASSLNRGNTEAFF. In DNA, the CDR3 is TGTGCCAGCAGCCTAAACAGGGGGAACACTGAAGCTTTCTTT. V is TRBV7-8 and J is TRBJ1-1; 7 bases are a match to TRBD1. Germline CDR1 SGHVS, CDR2 FQNEAQ. After removal of 5 bases from V and 1 base from J, the junction contained 4 bases not matched to a gene. There are 14 residues in the CDR3.

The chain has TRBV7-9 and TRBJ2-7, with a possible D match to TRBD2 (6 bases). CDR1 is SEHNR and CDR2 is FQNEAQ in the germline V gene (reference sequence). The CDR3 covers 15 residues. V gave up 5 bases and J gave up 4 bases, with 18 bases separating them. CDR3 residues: CASSPYFNGGYEQYF. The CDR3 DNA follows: TGTGCCAGCAGCCCGTATTTTAATGGGGGGTACGAGCAGTACTTC.

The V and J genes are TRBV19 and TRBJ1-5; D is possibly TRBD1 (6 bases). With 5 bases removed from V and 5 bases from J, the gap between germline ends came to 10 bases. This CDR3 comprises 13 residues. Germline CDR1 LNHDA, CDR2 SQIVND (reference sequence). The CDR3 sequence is CASSQGRDQPQHF. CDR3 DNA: TGTGCCAGTAGTCAGGGGAGGGATCAGCCCCAGCATTTT.

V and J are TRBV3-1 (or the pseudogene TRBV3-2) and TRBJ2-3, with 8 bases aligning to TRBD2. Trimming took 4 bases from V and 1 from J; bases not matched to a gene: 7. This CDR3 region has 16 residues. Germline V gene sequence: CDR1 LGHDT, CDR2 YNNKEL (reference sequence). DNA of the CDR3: TGTGCCAGCAGCCCTCGGACTAGCTCGGGCACAGATACGCAGTATTTT. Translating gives CASSPRTSSGTDTQYF.

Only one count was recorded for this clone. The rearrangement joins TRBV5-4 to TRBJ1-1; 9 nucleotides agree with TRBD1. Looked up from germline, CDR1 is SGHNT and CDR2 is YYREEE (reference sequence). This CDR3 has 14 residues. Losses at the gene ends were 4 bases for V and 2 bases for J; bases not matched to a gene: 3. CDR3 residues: CASSATGGNTEAFF. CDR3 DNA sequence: TGTGCCAGCAGCGCGACAGGGGGAAACACTGAAGCTTTCTTT. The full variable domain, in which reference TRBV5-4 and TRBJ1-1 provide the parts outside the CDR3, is ETGVTQSPTHLIKTRGQQVTLRCSSQSGHNTVSWYQQALGQGPQFIFQYYREEENGRGNFPPRFSGLQFPNYSSELNVNALELDDSALYLCASSATGGNTEAFFGQGTRLTVV.

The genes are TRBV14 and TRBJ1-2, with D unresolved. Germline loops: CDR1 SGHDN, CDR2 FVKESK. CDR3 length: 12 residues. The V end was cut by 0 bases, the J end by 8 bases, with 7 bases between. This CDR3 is CASSQEPYGYTF. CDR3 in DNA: TGTGCCAGCAGCCAAGAGCCCTACGGCTACACCTTC.

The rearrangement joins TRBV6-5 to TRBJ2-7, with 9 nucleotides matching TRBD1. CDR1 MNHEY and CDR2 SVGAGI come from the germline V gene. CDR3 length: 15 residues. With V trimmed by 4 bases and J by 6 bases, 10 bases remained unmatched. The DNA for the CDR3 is TGTGCCAGCAGTTTCCACCGGGACAGGGAGACCGAGCAGTACTTC. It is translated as CASSFHRDRETEQYF.

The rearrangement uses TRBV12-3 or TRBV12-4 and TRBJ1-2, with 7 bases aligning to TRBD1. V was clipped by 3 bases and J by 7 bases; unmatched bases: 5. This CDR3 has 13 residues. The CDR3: CASSLRGGGGYTF. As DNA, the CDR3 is TGTGCCAGCAGTTTGAGAGGGGGCGGTGGCTACACCTTC.

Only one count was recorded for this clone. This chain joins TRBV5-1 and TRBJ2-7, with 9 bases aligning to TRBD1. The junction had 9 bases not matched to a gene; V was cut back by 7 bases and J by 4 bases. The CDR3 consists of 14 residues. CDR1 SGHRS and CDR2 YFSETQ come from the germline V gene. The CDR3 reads CASGTGTILYEQYF. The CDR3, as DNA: TGCGCCAGCGGGACAGGGACAATTCTTTACGAGCAGTACTTC.

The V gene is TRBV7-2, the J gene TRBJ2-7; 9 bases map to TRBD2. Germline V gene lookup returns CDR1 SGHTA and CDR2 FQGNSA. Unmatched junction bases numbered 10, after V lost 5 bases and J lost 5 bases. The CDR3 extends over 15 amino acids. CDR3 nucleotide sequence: TGTGCCAGCAGCCTGAGCGGGGGGAATGTCCACGAGCAGTACTTC. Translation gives CASSLSGGNVHEQYF.

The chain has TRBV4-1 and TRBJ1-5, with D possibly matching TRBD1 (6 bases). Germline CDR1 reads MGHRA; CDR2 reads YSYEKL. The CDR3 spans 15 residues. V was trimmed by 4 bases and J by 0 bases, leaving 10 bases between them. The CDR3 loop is CASSLSGDSNQPQHF. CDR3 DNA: TGCGCCAGCAGCCTCTCAGGGGATAGCAATCAGCCCCAGCATTTT.

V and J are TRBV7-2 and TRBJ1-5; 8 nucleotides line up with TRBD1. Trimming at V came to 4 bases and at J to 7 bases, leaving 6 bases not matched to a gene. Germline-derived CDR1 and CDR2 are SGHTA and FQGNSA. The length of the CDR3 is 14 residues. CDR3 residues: CASSSDRGGQPQHF. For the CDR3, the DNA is TGTGCCAGCAGCTCCGACAGGGGTGGCCAGCCCCAGCATTTT.